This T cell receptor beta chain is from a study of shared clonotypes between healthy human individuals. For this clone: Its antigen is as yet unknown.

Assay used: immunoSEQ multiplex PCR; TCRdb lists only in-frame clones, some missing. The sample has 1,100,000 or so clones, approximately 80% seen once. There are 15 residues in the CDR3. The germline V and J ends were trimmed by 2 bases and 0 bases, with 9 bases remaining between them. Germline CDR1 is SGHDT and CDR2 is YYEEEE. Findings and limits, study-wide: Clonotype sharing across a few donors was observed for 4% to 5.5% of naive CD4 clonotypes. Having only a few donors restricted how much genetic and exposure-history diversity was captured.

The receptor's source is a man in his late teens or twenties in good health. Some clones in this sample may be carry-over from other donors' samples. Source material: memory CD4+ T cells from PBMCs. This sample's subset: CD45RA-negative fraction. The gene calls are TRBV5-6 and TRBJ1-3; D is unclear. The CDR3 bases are TGTGCCAGCAGCTTCCGGAGTATCTCTGGAAACACCATATATTTT. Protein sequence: CASSFRSISGNTIYF.